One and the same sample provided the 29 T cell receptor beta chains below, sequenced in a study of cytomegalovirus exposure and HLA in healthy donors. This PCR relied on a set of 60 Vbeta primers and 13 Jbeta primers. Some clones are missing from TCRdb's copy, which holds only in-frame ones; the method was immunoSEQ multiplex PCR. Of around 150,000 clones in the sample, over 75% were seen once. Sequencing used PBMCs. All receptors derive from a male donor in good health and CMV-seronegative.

As DNA, the CDR3 is TGCGCCAGCAGCCCTGGGACTAGCACCAGCTCCTACGAGCAGTACTTC. This sequence encodes CASSPGTSTSSYEQYF. The gene calls are TRBV5-1 and TRBJ2-7; TRBD2 agrees at 9 bases. Germline V gives CDR1 SGHRS, CDR2 YFSETQ. The V segment lost 4 bases and the J segment 0 bases; nucleotides outside the gene matches: 8. This CDR3 region has 16 residues.

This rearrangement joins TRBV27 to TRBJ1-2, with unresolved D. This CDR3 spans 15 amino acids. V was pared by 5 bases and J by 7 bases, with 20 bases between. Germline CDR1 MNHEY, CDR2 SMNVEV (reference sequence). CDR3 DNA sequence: TGTGCCAGCAGTCCCCTTCAACATGGGAGAAGTGGCTACACCTTC. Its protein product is CASSPLQHGRSGYTF.

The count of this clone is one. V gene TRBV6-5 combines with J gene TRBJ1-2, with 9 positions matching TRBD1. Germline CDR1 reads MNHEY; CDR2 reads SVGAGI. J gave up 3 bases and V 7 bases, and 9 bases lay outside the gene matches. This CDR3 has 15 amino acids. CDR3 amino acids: CASIGGDRAYYGYTF. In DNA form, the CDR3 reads TGTGCCAGCATCGGGGGGGACAGGGCTTACTATGGCTACACCTTC.

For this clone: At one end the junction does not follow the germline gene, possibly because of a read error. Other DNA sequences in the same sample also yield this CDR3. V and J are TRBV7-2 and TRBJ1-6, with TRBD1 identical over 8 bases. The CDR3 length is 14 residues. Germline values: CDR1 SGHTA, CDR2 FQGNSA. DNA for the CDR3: TGTGCCAGCAGCTTAGGGACAGGGAATTCACCCCTCCACTTC. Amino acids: CASSLGTGNSPLHF.

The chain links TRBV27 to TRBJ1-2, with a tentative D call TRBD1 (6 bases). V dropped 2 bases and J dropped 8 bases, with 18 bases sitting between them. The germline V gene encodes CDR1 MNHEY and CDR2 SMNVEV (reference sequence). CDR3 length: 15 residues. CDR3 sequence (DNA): TGTGCCAGCAGTTTAGGGGGCCCAGGCTTGAGGGGCTACACCTTC. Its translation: CASSLGGPGLRGYTF.

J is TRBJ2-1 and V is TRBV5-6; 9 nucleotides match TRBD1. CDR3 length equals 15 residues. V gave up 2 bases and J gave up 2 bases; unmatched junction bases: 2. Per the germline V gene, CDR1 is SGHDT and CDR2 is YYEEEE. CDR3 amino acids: CASSFRDRAYNEQFF. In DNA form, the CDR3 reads TGTGCCAGCAGCTTCCGGGACAGGGCCTACAATGAGCAGTTCTTC.

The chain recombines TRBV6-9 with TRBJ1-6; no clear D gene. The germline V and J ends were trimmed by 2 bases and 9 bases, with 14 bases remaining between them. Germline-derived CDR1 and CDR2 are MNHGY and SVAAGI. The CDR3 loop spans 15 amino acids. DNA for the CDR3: TGTGCCAGCAGTTATCACTCCAATCTCGGTTCACCCCTCCACTTT. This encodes CASSYHSNLGSPLHF.

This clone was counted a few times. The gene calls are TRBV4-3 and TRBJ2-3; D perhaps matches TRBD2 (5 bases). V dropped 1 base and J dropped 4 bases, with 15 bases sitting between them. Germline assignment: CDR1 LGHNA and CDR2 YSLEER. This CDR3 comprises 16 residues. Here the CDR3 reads CASSQANGKGSDTQYF. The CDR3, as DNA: TGCGCCAGCAGCCAAGCAAACGGGAAAGGGTCAGATACGCAGTATTTT.

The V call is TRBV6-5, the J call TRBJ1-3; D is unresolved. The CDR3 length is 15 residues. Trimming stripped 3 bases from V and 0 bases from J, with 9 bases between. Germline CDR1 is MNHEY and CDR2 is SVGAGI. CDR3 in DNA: TGTGCCAGCAGTTATGCAGGCGTCTCTGGAAACACCATATATTTT. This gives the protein CASSYAGVSGNTIYF.

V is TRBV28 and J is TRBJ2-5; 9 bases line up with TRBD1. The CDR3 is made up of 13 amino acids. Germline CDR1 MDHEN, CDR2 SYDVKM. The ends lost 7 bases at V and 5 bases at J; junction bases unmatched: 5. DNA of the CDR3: TGTGCCAGCAATCACAGGGGGCGGGAGACCCAGTACTTC. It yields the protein CASNHRGRETQYF.

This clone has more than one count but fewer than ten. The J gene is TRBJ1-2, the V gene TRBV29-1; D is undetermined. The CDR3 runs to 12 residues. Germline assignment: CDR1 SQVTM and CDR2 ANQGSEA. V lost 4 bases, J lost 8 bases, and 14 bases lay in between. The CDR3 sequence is CSVVGGGRGYTF. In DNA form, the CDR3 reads TGCAGCGTTGTAGGTGGAGGGCGCGGCTACACCTTC.

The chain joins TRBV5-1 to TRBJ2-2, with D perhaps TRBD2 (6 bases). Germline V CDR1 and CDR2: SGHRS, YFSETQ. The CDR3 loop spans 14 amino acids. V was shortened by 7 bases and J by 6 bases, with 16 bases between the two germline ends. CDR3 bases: TGCGCCAGCTTCCAACCGGAGGGCTCCGGGGAGCTGTTTTTT. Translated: CASFQPEGSGELFF.

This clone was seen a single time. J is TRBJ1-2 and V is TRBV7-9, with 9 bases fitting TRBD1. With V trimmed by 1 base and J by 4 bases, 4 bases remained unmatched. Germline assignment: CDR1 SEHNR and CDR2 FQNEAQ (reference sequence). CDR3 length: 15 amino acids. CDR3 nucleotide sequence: TGTGCCAGCAGCTTAGGGGGACAGGGTATCTATGGCTACACCTTC. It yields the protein CASSLGGQGIYGYTF.

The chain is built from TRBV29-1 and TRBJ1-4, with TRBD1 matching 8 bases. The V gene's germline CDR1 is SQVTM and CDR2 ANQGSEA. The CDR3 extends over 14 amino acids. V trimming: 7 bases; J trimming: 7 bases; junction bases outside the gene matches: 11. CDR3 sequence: CSAETDRAREKLFF. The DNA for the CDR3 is TGCAGCGCCGAGACGGACAGGGCTCGTGAAAAACTGTTTTTT.

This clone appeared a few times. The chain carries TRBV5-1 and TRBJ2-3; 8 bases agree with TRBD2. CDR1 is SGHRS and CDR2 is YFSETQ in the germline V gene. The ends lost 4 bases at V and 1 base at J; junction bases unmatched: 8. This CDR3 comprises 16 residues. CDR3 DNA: TGCGCCAGCAGCCCGTCGGGGGGGACTCGCACAGATACGCAGTATTTT. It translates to CASSPSGGTRTDTQYF.

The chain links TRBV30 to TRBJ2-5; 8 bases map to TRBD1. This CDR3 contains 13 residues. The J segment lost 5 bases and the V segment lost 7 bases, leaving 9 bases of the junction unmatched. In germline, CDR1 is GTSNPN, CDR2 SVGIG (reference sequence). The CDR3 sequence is CASSRQGRETQYF. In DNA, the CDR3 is TGTGCCTCCAGTCGACAGGGGAGGGAGACCCAGTACTTC.

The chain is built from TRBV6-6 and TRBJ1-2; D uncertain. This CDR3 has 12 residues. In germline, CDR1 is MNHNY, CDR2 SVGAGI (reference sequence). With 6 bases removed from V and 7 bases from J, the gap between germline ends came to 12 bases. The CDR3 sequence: CASSHGVVGYTF. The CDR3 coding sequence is TGTGCCAGCAGCCACGGGGTTGTTGGCTACACCTTC.

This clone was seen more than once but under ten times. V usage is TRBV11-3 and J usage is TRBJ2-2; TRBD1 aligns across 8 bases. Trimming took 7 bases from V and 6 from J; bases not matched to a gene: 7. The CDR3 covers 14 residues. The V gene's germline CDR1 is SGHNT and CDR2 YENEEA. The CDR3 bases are TGTGCCAGCAACCTACAGGGGGAGGCCGGGGAGCTGTTTTTT. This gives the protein CASNLQGEAGELFF.

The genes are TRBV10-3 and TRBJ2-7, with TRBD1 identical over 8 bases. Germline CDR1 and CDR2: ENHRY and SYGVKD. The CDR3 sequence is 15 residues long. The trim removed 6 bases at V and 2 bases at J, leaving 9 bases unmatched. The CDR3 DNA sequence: TGTGCCATCAGACAACCAGGGGGCGCCCCCTACGAGCAGTACTTC. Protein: CAIRQPGGAPYEQYF.

The CDR3 coding sequence is TGCGCCAGCAGCCAAAGCGGACTAGCGGGAGGGAGCACAGATACGCAGTATTTT. It encodes CASSQSGLAGGSTDTQYF. V usage is TRBV4-1 and J usage is TRBJ2-3; 15 bases are a match to TRBD2. In germline, CDR1 is MGHRA, CDR2 YSYEKL. V dropped 2 bases and J dropped 0; count of bases not matched to a gene: 3. The CDR3 runs to 18 residues.

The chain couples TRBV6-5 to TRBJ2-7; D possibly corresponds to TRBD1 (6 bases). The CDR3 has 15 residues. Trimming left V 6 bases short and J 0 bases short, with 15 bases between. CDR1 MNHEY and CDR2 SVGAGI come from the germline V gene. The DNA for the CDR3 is TGTGCCAGCAGACCCGGGACAAAGAACTCCTACGAGCAGTACTTC. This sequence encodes CASRPGTKNSYEQYF.

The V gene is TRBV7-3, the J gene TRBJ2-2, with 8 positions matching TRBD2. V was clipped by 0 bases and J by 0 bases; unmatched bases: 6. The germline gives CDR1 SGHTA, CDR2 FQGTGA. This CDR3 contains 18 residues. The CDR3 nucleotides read TGTGCCAGCAGCTTAACTACGGGGGGGACAACGAACACCGGGGAGCTGTTTTTT. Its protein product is CASSLTTGGTTNTGELFF.

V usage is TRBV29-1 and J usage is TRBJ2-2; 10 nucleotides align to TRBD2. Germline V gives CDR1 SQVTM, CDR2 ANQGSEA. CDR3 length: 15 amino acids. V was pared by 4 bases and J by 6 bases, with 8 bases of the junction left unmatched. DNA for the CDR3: TGCAGCGTTGGGGCTAGCGGGAGAGGGGCCGGGGAGCTGTTTTTT. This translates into CSVGASGRGAGELFF.

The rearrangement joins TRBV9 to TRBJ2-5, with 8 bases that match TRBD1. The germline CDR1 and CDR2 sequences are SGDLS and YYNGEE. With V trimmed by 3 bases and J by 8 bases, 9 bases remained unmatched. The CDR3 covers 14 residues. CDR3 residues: CASSDGDRGRTQYF. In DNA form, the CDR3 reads TGTGCCAGCAGCGATGGTGACAGGGGCCGAACCCAGTACTTC. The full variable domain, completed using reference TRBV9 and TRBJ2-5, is DSGVTQTPKHLITATGQRVTLRCSPRSGDLSVYWYQQSLDQGLQFLIQYYNGEERAKGNILERFSAQQFPDLHSELNLSSLELGDSALYFCASSDGDRGRTQYFGPGTRLLVL.

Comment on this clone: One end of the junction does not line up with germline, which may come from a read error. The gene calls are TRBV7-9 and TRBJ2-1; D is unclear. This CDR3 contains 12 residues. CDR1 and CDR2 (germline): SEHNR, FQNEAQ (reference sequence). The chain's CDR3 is CSSSLLSNEQFF. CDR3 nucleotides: TGTTCCAGCAGCTTGCTTAGCAATGAGCAGTTCTTC.

CDR3 residues: CASSLSPRGETEAFF. The DNA of the CDR3 is TGTGCCAGCAGTTTATCCCCACGGGGAGAGACTGAAGCTTTCTTT. V gene TRBV27 combines with J gene TRBJ1-1, with D unresolved. The germline CDR1 and CDR2 sequences are MNHEY and SMNVEV (reference sequence). The V and J ends lost 0 bases and 5 bases respectively, with 13 bases between them. The CDR3 contains 15 residues.

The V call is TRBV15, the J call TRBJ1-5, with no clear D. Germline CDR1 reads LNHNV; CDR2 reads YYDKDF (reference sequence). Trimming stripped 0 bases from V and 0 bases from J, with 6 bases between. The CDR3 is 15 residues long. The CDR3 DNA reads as TGTGCCACCAGCAGAGATGTGGCTAGCAATCAGCCCCAGCATTTT. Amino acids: CATSRDVASNQPQHF.

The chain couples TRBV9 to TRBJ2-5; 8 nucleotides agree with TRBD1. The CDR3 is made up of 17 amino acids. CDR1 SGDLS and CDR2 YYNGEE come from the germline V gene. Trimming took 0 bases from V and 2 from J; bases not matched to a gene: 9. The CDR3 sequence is CASSVGGTGRSQETQYF. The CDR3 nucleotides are TGTGCCAGCAGCGTAGGAGGGACAGGCCGCTCACAAGAGACCCAGTACTTC.

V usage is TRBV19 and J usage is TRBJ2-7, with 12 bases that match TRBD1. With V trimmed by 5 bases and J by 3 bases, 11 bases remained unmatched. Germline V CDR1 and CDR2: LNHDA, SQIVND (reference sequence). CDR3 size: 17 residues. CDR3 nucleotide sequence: TGTGCCAGTAGTCCGGGACAGGGGGCTTTCCCTTTCTACGAGCAGTACTTC. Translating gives CASSPGQGAFPFYEQYF.